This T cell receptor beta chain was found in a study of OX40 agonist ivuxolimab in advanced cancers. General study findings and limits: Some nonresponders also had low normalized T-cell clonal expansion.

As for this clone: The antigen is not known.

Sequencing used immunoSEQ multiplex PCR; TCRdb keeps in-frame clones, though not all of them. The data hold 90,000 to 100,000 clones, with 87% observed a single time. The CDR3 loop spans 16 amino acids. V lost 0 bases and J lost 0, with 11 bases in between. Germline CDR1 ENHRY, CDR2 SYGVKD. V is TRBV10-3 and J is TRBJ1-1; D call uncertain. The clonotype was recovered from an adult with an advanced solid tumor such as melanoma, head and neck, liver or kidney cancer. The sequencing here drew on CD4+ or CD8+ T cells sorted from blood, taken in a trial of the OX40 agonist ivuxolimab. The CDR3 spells CAISESRHELNTEAFF. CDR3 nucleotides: TGTGCCATCAGTGAGTCGAGACACGAACTGAACACTGAAGCTTTCTTT.